This T cell receptor (beta chain) was observed in a study of shared T cell receptors in the human thymus. This table comes from immunoSEQ multiplex PCR, and its TCRdb copy is limited to in-frame clones, with some not included. The table lists 500,000 to 750,000 clones, around 89% of them singletons. Separately, the same data were catalogued under a study of human thymus T cells.

The clonotype comes from a boy under three years old with a congenital heart defect. Sequencing was done on a sample of thymocytes.

CDR3 sequence: CASSPGQSPLYEQYF. In DNA form, the CDR3 reads TGTGCCAGCTCACCCGGACAATCACCATTGTACGAGCAGTACTTC. V usage is TRBV18 and J usage is TRBJ2-7, with D possibly being TRBD1 (5 bases). Trimming left V 3 bases short and J 4 bases short, with 16 bases between. CDR3 length equals 15 residues. Germline V gives CDR1 KGHSH, CDR2 LQKENI.